The rows below give T cell receptor beta chains drawn from one sample of a study of CD8 T cells in ankylosing spondylitis. MiXCR, run by TCRdb on the 5' RACE reads, gives a single entry per CDR3 protein. The sample lists around 150,000 distinct CDR3 sequences, approximately 44% seen once, with roughly 15% in the top ten. Sequencing input: synovial fluid, either unsorted or a sorted T cell fraction (not recorded which). The receptors shown here come from a male donor with ankylosing spondylitis. The CDR3 runs from the conserved cysteine through the conserved F or W. Each record gives: CDR3 length, clone size, J gene, V gene, D gene, CDR3 protein, CDR3 DNA. A D gene is named only where the DNA matches it firmly. Size is stated for part of the rows, as once, few or many counts, or as a class when the clone is expanded.

CDR3 length: 17
clone size: few
J gene: TRBJ1-6
V gene: TRBV4-1
D gene: .
CDR3 protein: CASSRFNRHTENSPLHF
CDR3 DNA: TGCGCCAGCAGCCGATTCAACCGTCACACAGAAAATTCACCCCTCCACTTT

CDR3 length: 17
clone size: .
J gene: TRBJ2-2
V gene: TRBV28
D gene: .
CDR3 protein: CASRSPRRGLLAGELFF
CDR3 DNA: TGTGCCAGCAGATCCCCCCGGCGGGGGCTATTGGCCGGGGAGCTGTTTTTT

CDR3 length: 17
clone size: .
J gene: TRBJ2-1
V gene: TRBV7-9
D gene: .
CDR3 protein: CASSNLEIWVGVNEQFF
CDR3 DNA: TGTGCCAGCAGCAATCTAGAGATTTGGGTCGGCGTGAATGAGCAGTTCTTC

CDR3 length: 18
clone size: .
J gene: TRBJ1-6
V gene: TRBV2
D gene: .
CDR3 protein: CASSVPGRKAVYNSPLHF
CDR3 DNA: TGTGCCAGCAGTGTTCCGGGACGGAAAGCCGTTTATAATTCACCCCTCCACTTT

CDR3 length: 13
clone size: few
J gene: TRBJ1-4
V gene: TRBV7-2
D gene: .
CDR3 protein: CASAWQGNEKLFF
CDR3 DNA: TGTGCCAGCGCTTGGCAGGGGAATGAAAAACTGTTTTTT

CDR3 length: 14
clone size: once
J gene: TRBJ2-1
V gene: TRBV5-1
D gene: .
CDR3 protein: CASSLEAGRNEQFF
CDR3 DNA: TGCGCCAGCAGCTTGGAGGCCGGGCGGAATGAGCAGTTCTTC

CDR3 length: 15
clone size: many
J gene: TRBJ2-7
V gene: TRBV9
D gene: TRBD1
CDR3 protein: CASSSEGTGVYEQYF
CDR3 DNA: TGTGCCAGCAGCTCAGAGGGGACAGGGGTTTACGAGCAGTACTTC

CDR3 length: 12
clone size: .
J gene: TRBJ1-1
V gene: TRBV2
D gene: .
CDR3 protein: CAPLGRETEAFF
CDR3 DNA: TGTGCCCCCCTCGGCAGGGAAACTGAAGCTTTCTTT

CDR3 length: 18
clone size: few
J gene: TRBJ2-1
V gene: TRBV12-3/TRBV12-4
D gene: .
CDR3 protein: CASRPNAGTGEDYNEQFF
CDR3 DNA: TGTGCCAGCAGACCCAACGCCGGGACGGGAGAGGACTACAATGAGCAGTTCTTC

CDR3 length: 11
clone size: .
J gene: TRBJ2-2
V gene: TRBV7-9
D gene: .
CDR3 protein: CVSSPFGELFF
CDR3 DNA: TGTGTCAGCAGCCCGTTTGGGGAGCTGTTTTTT

CDR3 length: 13
clone size: .
J gene: TRBJ1-2
V gene: TRBV27
D gene: TRBD1
CDR3 protein: CASSLGRGLGYTF
CDR3 DNA: TGTGCCAGCAGTTTAGGCAGGGGGCTTGGCTACACCTTC

CDR3 length: 16
clone size: few
J gene: TRBJ2-1
V gene: TRBV4-1
D gene: TRBD2
CDR3 protein: CASSLVGLEVRNEQFF
CDR3 DNA: TGCGCCAGCAGCCTAGTCGGACTAGAGGTTAGAAATGAGCAGTTCTTC

CDR3 length: 13
clone size: .
J gene: TRBJ2-7
V gene: TRBV7-8
D gene: .
CDR3 protein: CASSLGAVIEQYF
CDR3 DNA: TGTGCCAGCAGCCTAGGGGCCGTTATCGAGCAGTACTTC